This TCR beta chain stems from a study of T cell responses to AZD1222 COVID-19 vaccine. V lost 9 bases and J 3 bases, leaving 14 bases between the germline ends. The CDR3 spans 13 residues. Germline CDR1 reads MDHEN; CDR2 reads SYDVKM. TCRdb's copy holds only in-frame clones and misses some; the assay was immunoSEQ multiplex PCR. Of about 270,000 clones listed, around 93% are singletons. Study-level findings and limits: The number of AZD1222 recipients seropositive at baseline was only five to seven.

Remarks on this clone: Its antigen is not known.

Sequenced here: peripheral blood, sampled 28 days after the second AZD1222 dose. The gene calls are TRBV28 and TRBJ1-2, with TRBD1 as a possible D gene (6 bases). The source of this sequence is an adult who received the AZD1222 COVID-19 vaccine. The CDR3 DNA sequence: TGTGCCAGTCGCAGGGGATCCTACTATGGCTACACCTTC. This sequence encodes CASRRGSYYGYTF.